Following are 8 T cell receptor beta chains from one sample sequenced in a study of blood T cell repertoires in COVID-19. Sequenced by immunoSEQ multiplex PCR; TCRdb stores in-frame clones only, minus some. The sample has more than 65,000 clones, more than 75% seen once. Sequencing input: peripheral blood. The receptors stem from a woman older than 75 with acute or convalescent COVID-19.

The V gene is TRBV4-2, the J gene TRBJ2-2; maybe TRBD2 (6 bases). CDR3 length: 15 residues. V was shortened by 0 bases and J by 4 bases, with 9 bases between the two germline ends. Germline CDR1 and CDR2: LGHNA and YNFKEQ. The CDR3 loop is CASSQDGGVTGELFF. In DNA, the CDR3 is TGTGCCAGCAGCCAAGATGGAGGGGTCACCGGGGAGCTGTTTTTT.

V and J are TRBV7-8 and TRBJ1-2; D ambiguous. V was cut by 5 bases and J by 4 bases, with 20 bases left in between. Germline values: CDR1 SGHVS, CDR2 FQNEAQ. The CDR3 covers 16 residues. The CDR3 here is CASSLRIGPGSYGYTF. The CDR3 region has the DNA TGTGCCAGCAGCCTCCGGATAGGCCCGGGTTCCTATGGCTACACCTTC.

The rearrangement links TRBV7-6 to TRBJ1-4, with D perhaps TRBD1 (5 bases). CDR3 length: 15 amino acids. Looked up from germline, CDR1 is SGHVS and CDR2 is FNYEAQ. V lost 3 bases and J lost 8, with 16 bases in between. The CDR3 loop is CASSLDIRQGEKLFF. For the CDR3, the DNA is TGTGCCAGCAGCTTGGACATCCGGCAGGGAGAAAAACTGTTTTTT.

CDR3 DNA: TGTGCCAGTATTGACAGGGGTTCTATCAATGAGCAGTTCTTC. Its protein is CASIDRGSINEQFF. The chain couples TRBV19 to TRBJ2-1, with TRBD1 identical over 8 bases. Germline V CDR1 and CDR2: LNHDA, SQIVND (reference sequence). The CDR3 contains 14 residues. J lost 6 bases, V lost 7 bases, and 8 bases had no gene match.

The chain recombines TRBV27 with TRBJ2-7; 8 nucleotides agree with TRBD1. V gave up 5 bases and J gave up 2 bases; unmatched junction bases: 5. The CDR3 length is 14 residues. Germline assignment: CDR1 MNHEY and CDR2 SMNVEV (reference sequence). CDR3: CASSPSRGPYEQYF. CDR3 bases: TGTGCCAGCAGTCCGAGCAGGGGGCCCTACGAGCAGTACTTC.

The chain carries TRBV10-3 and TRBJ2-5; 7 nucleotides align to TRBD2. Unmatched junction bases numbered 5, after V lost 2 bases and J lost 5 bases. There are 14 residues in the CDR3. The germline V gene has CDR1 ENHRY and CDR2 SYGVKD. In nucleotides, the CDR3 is TGTGCCATCAGTGAGAGCGGGCGGGAGGAGACCCAGTACTTC. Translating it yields CAISESGREETQYF.

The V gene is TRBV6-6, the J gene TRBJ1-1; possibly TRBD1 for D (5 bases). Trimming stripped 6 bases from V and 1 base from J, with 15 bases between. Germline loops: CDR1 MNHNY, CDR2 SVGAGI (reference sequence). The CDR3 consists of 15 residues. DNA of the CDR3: TGTGCCAGCAGGAAGCCAGGGAGGTCGAACACTGAAGCTTTCTTT. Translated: CASRKPGRSNTEAFF.

CDR3 sequence reads: CASSNDLRDSWFGAFF. The CDR3 nucleotides are TGTGCCAGCAGCAACGACCTCCGGGACAGTTGGTTTGGAGCTTTCTTT. The rearrangement joins TRBV16 to TRBJ1-1, with TRBD1 matching 7 bases. The CDR3 loop spans 16 amino acids. From germline, CDR1 is KGHSY and CDR2 FQNENV. After removal of 5 bases from V and 10 bases from J, the junction contained 19 bases not matched to a gene.